Listed below are T cell receptor beta chains from one sample, sequenced in a study of blood T cells in healthy people across ages. TCRdb reprocessed the 5' RACE reads with MiXCR, giving one entry per CDR3 protein. The repertoire holds 600,000 to 850,000 distinct CDR3 sequences, 20% to 30% seen once, with 9.4% in the top ten. The same sample was also used in a study of T cells of mothers and their children.

The sample taken for sequencing was blood. The receptors here all came from a boy younger than 18 in good health. Each CDR3 is given with its conserved first and last residue. The order of the fields is D gene, V gene, J gene, clone size, CDR3 DNA, CDR3 protein. The D gene is left open where the match is weak. Expanded clones get a size class; other rows say once, few or many, or leave the size out.

-	TRBV10-3	TRBJ1-1	few	TGTGCCATCAGTGAGTCTCCGTCGGCCACTGAAGCTTTCTTT	CAISESPSATEAFF
TRBD2	TRBV7-6	TRBJ2-1	few	TGTGCCAGCAGCCCGCTAGCGGCCTCCTACAATGAGCAGTTCTTC	CASSPLAASYNEQFF
-	TRBV6-6	TRBJ1-2	-	TGTGCCAGCAGTACGCGGAGGGGAGACTATCTAGAGGGCTACACCTTC	CASSTRRGDYLEGYTF
TRBD1	TRBV12-3/TRBV12-4	TRBJ1-5	-	TGTGCCAGCAGCCCCGACAGGGGGATGGGTAGTCAGCCCCAGCATTTT	CASSPDRGMGSQPQHF
TRBD2	TRBV27	TRBJ2-7	few	TGTGCCAGCAGTTTATCGGGACTAGCGGGGAACTACGAGCAGTACTTC	CASSLSGLAGNYEQYF
-	TRBV6-1	TRBJ1-1	-	TGTGCCAGCAGTGAGTTTACAGTGAACACTGAAGCTTTCTTT	CASSEFTVNTEAFF
-	TRBV10-3	TRBJ2-5	-	TGTGCCATCAGCAGGGAAGCAGAGGCCCAGTACTTC	CAISREAEAQYF
-	TRBV27	TRBJ2-1	few	TGTGCCAGCAGCTTTGGGAGCCAGGTTAATGAGCAGTTCTTC	CASSFGSQVNEQFF
-	TRBV13	TRBJ2-7	few	TGTGCCAGCAGCTTCGCAGGCGACTACGAGCAGTACTTC	CASSFAGDYEQYF
-	TRBV12-3/TRBV12-4	TRBJ2-3	few	TGTGCCAGCACCCTAGGGCTAGCTTCAGATACGCAGTATTTT	CASTLGLASDTQYF
-	TRBV15	TRBJ2-7	few	TGTGCCACCAGCAGAGAAGTGGGGGCCATCGACTCCTACGAGCAGTACTTC	CATSREVGAIDSYEQYF
TRBD1	TRBV7-2	TRBJ1-2	-	TGTGCCAGCAGCTTAGTGACAGGGAATGGCTACACCTTC	CASSLVTGNGYTF
TRBD2	TRBV6-2/TRBV6-3	TRBJ2-1	-	TGTGCCAGCACCCCCGGGACTAGCGGTTACAATGAGCAGTTCTTC	CASTPGTSGYNEQFF
TRBD1	TRBV5-1	TRBJ2-3	few	TGCGCCAGCAGCCCTGGGACAGGGATCACAGATACGCAGTATTTT	CASSPGTGITDTQYF
-	TRBV20-1	TRBJ2-7	few	TGCAGTGCTAGAGATCCCGCCCCAGGCGGTTACCACCTCTACGAGCAGTACTTC	CSARDPAPGGYHLYEQYF
-	TRBV30	TRBJ1-2	-	TGTGCCTGGGGTGAATATGGCTACACCTTC	CAWGEYGYTF
TRBD2	TRBV7-9	TRBJ2-5	-	TGTGCCAGCAGCTTAGCGCGGGGGGCTGCTCTAGAGACCCAGTACTTC	CASSLARGAALETQYF
TRBD2	TRBV7-9	TRBJ2-1	few	TGTGCCAGCAGCCCCCTTCTAGCGGGGGCAATGGGGAATGAGCAGTTCTTC	CASSPLLAGAMGNEQFF
-	TRBV3-1	TRBJ1-1	once	TGTGCCAGCAGCCAAGATAGCGGTGGGGCAGAAACTGAAGCTTTCTTT	CASSQDSGGAETEAFF
-	TRBV20-1	TRBJ2-5	-	TGCAGTGCTGGAAAAGCCGGGGAGGCAGTGGAGACCCAGCACTTC	CSAGKAGEAVETQHF
-	TRBV9	TRBJ2-5	-	TGTGCCAGCAGCGTAATTGCAGGTACTCAAGAGACCCAGTACTTC	CASSVIAGTQETQYF
-	TRBV7-9	TRBJ2-5	-	TGTGCCAGCGCTTCGCCCATCCGCGGCCCCCAAGAGACCCAGTACTTC	CASASPIRGPQETQYF
TRBD1	TRBV7-8	TRBJ2-1	few	TGTGCCAGCAGTTCGGACAGGGAACCCTACAATGAGCAGTTCTTC	CASSSDREPYNEQFF
-	TRBV28	TRBJ2-5	few	TGTGCCTGCGGTTTACCGGAGACCCAGTACTTC	CACGLPETQYF
-	TRBV27	TRBJ2-5	-	TGTGCCAGCAGTCCCTTTACAGGCCCTAAAGAGACCCAGTACTTC	CASSPFTGPKETQYF
-	TRBV20-1	TRBJ2-7	-	TGCAGTGCCATCCCCGGGACCCAGGCTTACGAGCAGTACTTC	CSAIPGTQAYEQYF
TRBD2	TRBV5-6	TRBJ2-1	once	TGTGCCAGCAGTTGGGTGGGACTAGCGGTCGACAATGAGCAGTTCTTC	CASSWVGLAVDNEQFF
TRBD1	TRBV7-2	TRBJ2-3	once	TGTGCCAGCAGCTTAGCTAGGGGGCCTATATCGCCAGATACGCAGTATTTT	CASSLARGPISPDTQYF
-	TRBV3-1	TRBJ1-4	-	TGTGCCAGCAGCCCGTGGGGGGGTCGGGAAAAACTGTTTTTT	CASSPWGGREKLFF